This T cell receptor (beta chain) was captured in a study of siplizumab effects on memory and regulatory T cells. Clones were sequenced by immunoSEQ multiplex PCR, and TCRdb holds only the in-frame ones, with some missing. The sample has roughly 100,000 clones; about 90% are singletons. The CDR3 totals 19 residues. With V trimmed by 3 bases and J by 0 bases, 14 bases remained unmatched. Germline-derived CDR1 and CDR2 are SEHNR and FQNEAQ (reference sequence). Study-wide findings and caveats: There appeared to be greater diversity in naive T cells than in memory cells, and naive T cells seemed major contributors to the alloresponse. Siplizumab produced a significant drop in alloreactive sequences attributable to unstimulated CD4+ memory cells. Treg origin accounted for an average of approximately 70% of mappable alloreactive CD4+ clones with siplizumab and about 30% in controls.

This clone was seen a single time. Its antigen is as yet unknown. Sequencing was done on a sample of CD4+ T cells sorted from blood. This sequence joins TRBV7-9 and TRBJ2-1; 7 nucleotides match TRBD1. This clonotype originated in a human donor in good health. This CDR3 reads CASSFPNKRGQISYNEQFF. CDR3 DNA: TGTGCCAGCAGCTTTCCCAATAAAAGGGGACAGATCTCCTACAATGAGCAGTTCTTC.